The T cell receptor beta chain described here comes from a study of blood T cell repertoires in COVID-19. This CDR3 has 13 amino acids. Germline trimming cut 4 bases from V and 8 bases from J; bases unmatched to any gene: 5. In germline, CDR1 is ENHRY, CDR2 SYGVKD. This clone was detected once. The authors' processing: From reference gene primer amplification, estimates of nucleated cell counts were derived. TCRdb's copy holds only in-frame clones and misses some; the assay was immunoSEQ multiplex PCR. V, J and clone size are taken as reported in that table, and D and trimming were inferred from the DNA itself. The top ten hold over 9.5% of the sample, which has more than 70,000 clones, under 85% seen once.

The sequence was obtained from a human donor in a cohort sampled during active COVID-19. The gene calls are TRBV10-3 and TRBJ1-2; 9 nucleotides agree with TRBD1. The sequenced material came from peripheral blood. CDR3 in DNA: TGTGCCATCAGTGCGGGACAGGGCGCCGGCTACACCTTC. Protein: CAISAGQGAGYTF.